These 7 T cell receptor beta chains originate from one sample sequenced in a study of T cell repertoires in cytomegalovirus infection (dated 2019 in TCRdb). Sequencing was carried out with an Illumina HiSeq 1500. TCRdb ran its own pipeline on the public reads, namely fastp trimming at Q25 and MiXCR clone calling, and kept in-frame beta chains. Rows merge per CDR3 protein into single entries with the most common DNA and genes. The sample table lists 650,000 to 900,000 distinct CDR3 sequences, almost 30% of them with a count of one. The top ten hold roughly 14% of the sample. The sample's treatment or condition label is to be understood as: in vitro stimulation with specific CMV peptide epitopes to enrich CMV-specific T cells. Which antigens these TCRs recognize remains unknown. This specimen consisted of cultured CD8+ T cells from PBMCs, obtained from culture after CMV antigen stimulation. The receptors come from a human donor in good health (CMV status not recorded). Some clones in this sample may be carry-over from other donors' samples.

The chain recombines TRBV6-8 with TRBJ2-1, with TRBD2 matching 11 bases. The CDR3 loop spans 15 amino acids. Germline V gene sequence: CDR1 MNHGY, CDR2 SAAAGT. V gave up 9 bases and J gave up 7 bases; unmatched junction bases: 11. The CDR3 DNA is TGTGCCAGTCATCTAGCGGGGGGCCTCCGGAATGAGCAGTTCTTC. Residues: CASHLAGGLRNEQFF.

This clonotype was recorded a few times. The chain is built from TRBV6-6 and TRBJ1-4; the D is unclear. Trimming took 0 bases from V and 8 from J, leaving 13 bases between them. The CDR3 runs to 15 residues. Germline loops: CDR1 MNHNY, CDR2 SVGAGI (reference sequence). The CDR3 region is CASSYSTGIGEKLFF. The CDR3, as DNA: TGTGCCAGCAGTTACTCGACGGGAATAGGAGAAAAACTGTTTTTT.

The chain recombines TRBV27 with TRBJ2-2; D remains unclear. The CDR3 contains 17 residues. Looked up from germline, CDR1 is MNHEY and CDR2 is SMNVEV (reference sequence). V lost 3 bases and J lost 0, with 14 bases in between. CDR3 bases: TGTGCCAGCAGTTTTATAGTCCCAGCAGCGAACACCGGGGAGCTGTTTTTT. This translates into CASSFIVPAANTGELFF.

This chain joins TRBV5-6 and TRBJ1-2; 9 nucleotides align to TRBD1. Germline loops: CDR1 SGHDT, CDR2 YYEEEE. CDR3 size: 15 residues. J lost 4 bases, V lost 3 bases, and 7 bases had no gene match. CDR3 nucleotide sequence: TGTGCCAGCAGCTCCGGGACAGGGAACGTCTATGGCTACACCTTC. Protein product: CASSSGTGNVYGYTF.

The chain couples TRBV7-6 to TRBJ2-3; D possibly uses TRBD1 or TRBD2 (5 bases each). Trimming removed 4 bases from V and 3 bases from J, with 14 bases in between. Germline CDR1 SGHVS, CDR2 FNYEAQ. The CDR3 runs to 15 residues. CDR3 nucleotide sequence: TGTGCCAGCAGCTCCCGTGCCGGGGCAACAGATACGCAGTATTTT. Its protein product is CASSSRAGATDTQYF.

This clonotype was counted a few times. The rearrangement joins TRBV28 to TRBJ2-1; D may correspond to TRBD1 or TRBD2 (6 bases each). V was pared by 6 bases and J by 4 bases, with 19 bases between. This CDR3 contains 16 residues. Per germline, CDR1 MDHEN and CDR2 SYDVKM. CDR3 DNA: TGTGCCAGCAGCCATTACGGGGGCTTGGCTTACAATGAGCAGTTCTTC. Translation gives CASSHYGGLAYNEQFF.

There are a few counts of this clonotype. The genes are TRBV4-3 and TRBJ2-1; D is ambiguous. Trimming took 0 bases from V and 4 from J, leaving 13 bases between them. The CDR3 has 16 amino acids. Per the germline V gene, CDR1 is LGHNA and CDR2 is YSLEER. The CDR3 DNA reads TGCGCCAGCAGCCAAGATCTAGGCAGCCGGTACAATGAGCAGTTCTTC. Translation gives CASSQDLGSRYNEQFF.